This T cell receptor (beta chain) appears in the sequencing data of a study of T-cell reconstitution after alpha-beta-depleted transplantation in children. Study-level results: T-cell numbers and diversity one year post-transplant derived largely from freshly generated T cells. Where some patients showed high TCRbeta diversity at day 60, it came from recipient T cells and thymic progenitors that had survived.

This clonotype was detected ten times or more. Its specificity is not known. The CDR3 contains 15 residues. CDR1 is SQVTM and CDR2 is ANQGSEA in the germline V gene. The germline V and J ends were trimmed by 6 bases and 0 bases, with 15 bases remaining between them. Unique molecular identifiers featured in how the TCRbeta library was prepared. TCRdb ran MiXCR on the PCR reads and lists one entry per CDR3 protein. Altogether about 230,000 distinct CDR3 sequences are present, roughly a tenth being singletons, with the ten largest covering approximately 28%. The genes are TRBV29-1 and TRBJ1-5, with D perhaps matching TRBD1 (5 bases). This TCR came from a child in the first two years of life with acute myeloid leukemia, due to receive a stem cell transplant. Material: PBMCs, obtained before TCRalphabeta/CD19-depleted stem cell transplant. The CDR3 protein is CSVVDSLYSNQPQHF. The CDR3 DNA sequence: TGCAGCGTGGTCGACAGCCTTTATAGCAATCAGCCCCAGCATTTT.